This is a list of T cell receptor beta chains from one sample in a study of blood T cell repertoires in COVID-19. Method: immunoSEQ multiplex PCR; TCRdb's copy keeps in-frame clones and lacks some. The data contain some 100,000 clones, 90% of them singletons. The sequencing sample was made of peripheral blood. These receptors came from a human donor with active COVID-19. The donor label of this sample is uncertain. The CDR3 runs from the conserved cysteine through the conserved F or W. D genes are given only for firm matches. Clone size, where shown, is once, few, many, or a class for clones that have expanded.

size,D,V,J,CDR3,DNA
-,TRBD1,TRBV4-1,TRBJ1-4,CASSPPPGQGFEKLFF,TGCGCCAGCAGCCCTCCCCCGGGACAGGGATTCGAAAAACTGTTTTTT
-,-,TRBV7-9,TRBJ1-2,CASSYELGTFSGYTF,TGTGCCAGCAGCTACGAGCTTGGGACATTCTCTGGCTACACCTTC
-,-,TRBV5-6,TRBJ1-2,CASSSVVSYGYTF,TGTGCCAGCAGCTCCGTAGTTAGCTATGGCTACACCTTC
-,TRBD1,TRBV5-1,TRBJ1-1,CASSTGGRNTEAFF,TGCGCCAGCAGCACAGGGGGTCGGAACACTGAAGCTTTCTTT
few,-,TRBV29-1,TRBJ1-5,CSVTVEGGGQPQHF,TGCAGCGTCACGGTCGAGGGAGGGGGTCAGCCCCAGCATTTT
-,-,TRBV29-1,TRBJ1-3,CSAGGRGDSGNTIYF,TGCAGCGCTGGGGGGAGAGGGGACTCTGGAAACACCATATATTTT
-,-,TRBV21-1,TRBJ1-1,CASSNWSEAFF,TGTGCCAGCAGCAATTGGAGTGAAGCTTTCTTT
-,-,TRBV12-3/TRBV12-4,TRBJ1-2,CASSLFPEAGYTF,TGTGCCAGCAGTTTATTTCCCGAAGCTGGCTACACCTTC
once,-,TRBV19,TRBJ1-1,CASSMTFNTEAFF,TGTGCCAGTAGTATGACATTTAACACTGAAGCTTTCTTT
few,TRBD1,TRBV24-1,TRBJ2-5,CATSAGQAVQETQYF,TGTGCCACCAGTGCTGGACAGGCCGTACAAGAGACCCAGTACTTC
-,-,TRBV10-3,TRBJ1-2,CAINDNNYGYTF,TGTGCCATCAATGATAATAACTATGGCTACACCTTC
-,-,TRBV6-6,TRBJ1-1,CASSQKGGGNTEAFF,TGTGCCAGCAGCCAAAAAGGGGGGGGTAACACTGAAGCTTTCTTT
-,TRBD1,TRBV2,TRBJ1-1,CASSAIAMARDSEAFF,TGTGCCAGCAGTGCTATTGCGATGGCGCGGGACAGCGAAGCTTTCTTT
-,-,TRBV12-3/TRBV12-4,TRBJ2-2,CASSRQEWGELFF,TGTGCCAGCAGCCGACAAGAGTGGGGGGAGCTGTTTTTT
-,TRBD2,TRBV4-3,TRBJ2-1,CASSQDDVSAGGPHEQFF,TGCGCCAGCAGCCAAGATGACGTGTCGGCGGGGGGGCCTCATGAGCAGTTCTTC
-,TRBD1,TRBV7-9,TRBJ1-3,CASRRQGNSGNTIYF,TGTGCCAGCAGACGACAGGGTAACTCTGGAAACACCATATATTTT
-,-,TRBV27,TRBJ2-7,CASRSTGFYEQYF,TGTGCCAGCAGATCCACAGGGTTCTACGAGCAGTACTTC
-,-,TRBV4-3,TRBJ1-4,CASSQAGNRGLNEKLFF,TGCGCCAGCAGCCAAGCGGGTAACCGAGGTCTTAATGAAAAACTGTTTTTT
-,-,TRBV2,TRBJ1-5,CASSGPQGGRNQPQHF,TGTGCCAGCAGCGGGCCCCAGGGAGGTCGAAATCAGCCCCAGCATTTT
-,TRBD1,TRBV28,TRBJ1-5,CASSLDRESLPQHF,TGTGCCAGCAGTTTAGACAGGGAGTCGTTACCCCAGCATTTT
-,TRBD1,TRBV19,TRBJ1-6,CASSMTGSNSPLHF,TGTGCCAGTAGTATGACAGGGAGCAATTCACCCCTCCACTTT
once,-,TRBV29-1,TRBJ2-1,CSVLMSGFEQFF,TGCAGCGTGCTCATGTCGGGGTTTGAGCAGTTCTTC
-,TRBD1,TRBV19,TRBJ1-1,CASSTPPGTGIRAEAFF,TGTGCCAGTAGTACCCCCCCCGGGACAGGGATTAGGGCTGAAGCTTTCTTT
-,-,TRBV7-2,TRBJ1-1,CASSSTSGTEAFF,TGTGCCAGCAGCTCTACGTCGGGGACTGAAGCTTTCTTT
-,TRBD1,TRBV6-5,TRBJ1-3,CASRSARQGGNTIYF,TGTGCCAGCAGATCCGCCCGACAGGGGGGAAACACCATATATTTT
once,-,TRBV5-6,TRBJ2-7,CASSLEGAGGTYEQYF,TGTGCCAGCAGCTTGGAAGGTGCTGGGGGCACCTACGAGCAGTACTTC
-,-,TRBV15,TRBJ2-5,CATSRDLYGQQETQYF,TGTGCCACCAGCAGAGATCTTTATGGGCAGCAAGAGACCCAGTACTTC
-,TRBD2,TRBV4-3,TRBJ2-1,CASSQDITSGGYSEQFF,TGCGCCAGCAGCCAAGATATAACTAGCGGGGGGTATAGTGAGCAGTTCTTC
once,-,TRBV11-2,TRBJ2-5,CASSLGGQGNLETQYF,TGTGCCAGCAGCTTAGGGGGGCAGGGGAATCTGGAGACCCAGTACTTC
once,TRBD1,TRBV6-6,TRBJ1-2,CASSYSGQGNYGYTF,TGTGCCAGCAGTTATTCGGGACAGGGTAACTATGGCTACACCTTC
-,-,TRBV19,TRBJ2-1,CATRQSYNEQFF,TGTGCCACTAGACAGTCGTACAATGAGCAGTTCTTC
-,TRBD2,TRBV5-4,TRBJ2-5,CASSLVGSGVETQYF,TGTGCCAGCAGCTTGGTGGGTAGCGGGGTGGAGACCCAGTACTTC
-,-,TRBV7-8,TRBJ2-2,CASSLLANTGELFF,TGTGCCAGCAGCCTACTCGCGAACACCGGGGAGCTGTTTTTT
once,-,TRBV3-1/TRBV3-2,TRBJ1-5,CASSRGQKSNQPQHF,TGTGCCAGCAGCCGAGGACAGAAGAGCAATCAGCCCCAGCATTTT
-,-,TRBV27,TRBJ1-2,CASTERGGDWYGYTF,TGTGCCAGCACCGAAAGGGGGGGGGACTGGTATGGCTACACCTTC
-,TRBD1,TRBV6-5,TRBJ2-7,CASSYNRGLGHEQYF,TGTGCCAGCAGTTACAACAGGGGGCTGGGTCACGAGCAGTACTTC
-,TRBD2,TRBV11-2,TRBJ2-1,CASSLELGGGARINEQFF,TGTGCCAGCAGCTTAGAATTAGGCGGGGGGGCGCGGATCAATGAGCAGTTCTTC